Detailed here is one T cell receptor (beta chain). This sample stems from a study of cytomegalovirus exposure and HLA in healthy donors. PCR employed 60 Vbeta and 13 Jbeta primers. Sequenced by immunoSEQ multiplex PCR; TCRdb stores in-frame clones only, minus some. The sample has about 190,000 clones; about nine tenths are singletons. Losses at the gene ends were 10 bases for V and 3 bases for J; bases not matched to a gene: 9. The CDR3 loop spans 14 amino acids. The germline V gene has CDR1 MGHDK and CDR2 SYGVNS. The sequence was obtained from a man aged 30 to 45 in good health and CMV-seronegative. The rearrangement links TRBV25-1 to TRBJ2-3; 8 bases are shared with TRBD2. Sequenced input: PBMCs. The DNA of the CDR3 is TGTGCCACCCGACGGGAGGGGGGGACAGATACGCAGTATTTT. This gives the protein CATRREGGTDTQYF.